The 32 T cell receptor beta chains below all came from one sample that was sequenced in a study of shared clonotypes between healthy human individuals. The data were produced by immunoSEQ multiplex PCR, yet TCRdb's version contains in-frame clones alone and is incomplete. This table holds 2 million to 2.5 million clones, about 94% found once. The sample taken for sequencing was naive CD4+ T cells sorted from blood. This sample's subset: CD45RA+ positively selected. These receptors were taken from a man between 18 and 35 years old in good health.

Remarks on this clone: The sample holds other DNA sequences that translate to the same CDR3. This chain connects TRBV5-1 to TRBJ2-1, with D perhaps matching TRBD1 (5 bases). Germline loops: CDR1 SGHRS, CDR2 YFSETQ. Trimming stripped 2 bases from V and 2 bases from J, with 5 bases between. The CDR3 is 13 amino acids. The CDR3 loop is CASSLQAYNEQFF. As DNA, the CDR3 is TGCGCCAGCAGCTTACAGGCCTACAATGAGCAGTTCTTC.

The CDR3 is CAIRTSGAIYNEQFF. The CDR3 DNA follows: TGTGCCATCAGGACAAGCGGGGCTATCTACAATGAGCAGTTCTTC. The chain carries TRBV10-3 and TRBJ2-1, with TRBD2 matching over 7 bases. The V and J ends lost 6 bases and 3 bases, in that order; junction bases with no gene match: 8. This CDR3 contains 15 residues. CDR1 is ENHRY, CDR2 SYGVKD, per germline.

This chain connects TRBV7-2 to TRBJ2-3; D is possibly TRBD2 (5 bases). Between the trimmed V and J ends, which lost 7 bases and 5 bases, there was a span of 13 bases. The CDR3 runs 13 residues. Germline assignment: CDR1 SGHTA and CDR2 FQGNSA. For the CDR3, the DNA is TGTGCCAGCACTTACGGGGTAGAAGATACGCAGTATTTT. This sequence encodes CASTYGVEDTQYF.

The CDR3 nucleotides read TGTGCCAGCAGCTTACCCGCGACAGGGGGCGTGTTGTGTGGCTACACCTTC. Protein sequence: CASSLPATGGVLCGYTF. The chain recombines TRBV11-3 with TRBJ1-2; 10 positions match TRBD1. V lost 2 bases and J lost 7; bases outside the gene matches: 13. Germline CDR1 is SGHNT and CDR2 is YENEEA. This CDR3 contains 17 residues.

In the case of this clone: Other DNA sequences in the same sample also yield this CDR3. The CDR3 coding sequence is TGTGCCAGCTCACCAGCGCAGAACACTGAAGCTTTCTTT. Amino acid sequence: CASSPAQNTEAFF. The chain links TRBV18 to TRBJ1-1, with unresolved D. The CDR3 runs to 13 residues. Germline V gives CDR1 KGHSH, CDR2 LQKENI. The V gene lost 2 bases and the J gene lost 1 base, with 5 bases spanning the gap. Combining the CDR3 with reference TRBV18 and TRBJ1-1 gives the whole variable domain NAGVMQNPRHLVRRRGQEARLRCSPMKGHSHVYWYRQLPEEGLKFMVYLQKENIIDESGMPKERFSAEFPKEGPSILRIQQVVRGDSAAYFCASSPAQNTEAFFGQGTRLTVV.

The chain links TRBV6-6 to TRBJ2-7; D is undetermined. Trimming removed 2 bases at V and 5 bases at J, with 13 bases between. Looked up from germline, CDR1 is MNHNY and CDR2 is SVGAGI (reference sequence). The CDR3 spans 14 residues. The CDR3 DNA is TGTGCCAGCAGTTACCTCGGATCCGGCGACGAGCAGTACTTC. Protein sequence: CASSYLGSGDEQYF.

V usage is TRBV29-1 and J usage is TRBJ2-1, with TRBD2 identical over 8 bases. The CDR3 loop spans 13 amino acids. Germline V CDR1 and CDR2: SQVTM, ANQGSEA. With V trimmed by 7 bases and J by 6 bases, 8 bases remained unmatched. CDR3 bases: TGCAGCGCTCAAGCGGGAGTACCCAATGAGCAGTTCTTC. Protein: CSAQAGVPNEQFF.

V is TRBV11-1 and J is TRBJ2-7, with D possibly being TRBD1 (7 bases). Germline assignment: CDR1 SGHAT and CDR2 FQDESV (reference sequence). Trimming took 5 bases from V and 0 from J, leaving 11 bases between them. The CDR3 totals 14 residues. In nucleotides, the CDR3 is TGTGCCAGCAGCCCCCAGGGGGGCTCCTACGAGCAGTACTTC. It is translated as CASSPQGGSYEQYF.

The V and J genes are TRBV18 and TRBJ2-7, with TRBD2 as a possible D gene (6 bases). The CDR3 runs to 15 residues. CDR1 and CDR2 from the germline V gene are KGHSH and LQKENI. V was trimmed by 3 bases and J by 3 bases, leaving 15 bases between them. CDR3 coding DNA: TGTGCCAGCTCACCTCTGAGGGGAGGACTCTACGAGCAGTACTTC. Encoded protein: CASSPLRGGLYEQYF.

The V call is TRBV5-1, the J call TRBJ2-1, with TRBD1 matching 7 bases. V shed 4 bases and J 2 bases; nucleotides not matched to a gene: 3. The CDR3 is 14 amino acids. Per germline, CDR1 SGHRS and CDR2 YFSETQ. DNA for the CDR3: TGCGCCAGCAGCGGGGACAGAGCCTACAATGAGCAGTTCTTC. This codes for CASSGDRAYNEQFF. Together with reference TRBV5-1 and TRBJ2-1, the CDR3 gives the full variable domain: KAGVTQTPRYLIKTRGQQVTLSCSPISGHRSVSWYQQTPGQGLQFLFEYFSETQRNKGNFPGRFSGRQFSNSRSEMNVSTLELGDSALYLCASSGDRAYNEQFFGPGTRLTVL.

This clone was detected a few times. The sample holds other DNA sequences that translate to the same CDR3. DNA for the CDR3: TGTGCCAGCTCACCACCGGGGAGCTACGAGCAGTACTTC. Translation gives CASSPPGSYEQYF. The chain couples TRBV18 to TRBJ2-7; TRBD2 might be the D (5 bases). Germline CDR1 and CDR2: KGHSH and LQKENI. V lost 0 bases and J 3 bases, leaving 6 bases between the germline ends. There are 13 residues in the CDR3. The variable domain in full, with the rest retrieved from reference TRBV18 and TRBJ2-7, is NAGVMQNPRHLVRRRGQEARLRCSPMKGHSHVYWYRQLPEEGLKFMVYLQKENIIDESGMPKERFSAEFPKEGPSILRIQQVVRGDSAAYFCASSPPGSYEQYFGPGTRLTVT.

The chain couples TRBV14 to TRBJ2-5; D uncertain. From germline, CDR1 is SGHDN and CDR2 FVKESK. The CDR3 is made up of 11 amino acids. V was clipped by 10 bases and J by 0 bases, with 6 bases between them. The CDR3 sequence is CAMQHQETQYF. The CDR3 DNA follows: TGTGCCATGCAGCACCAAGAGACCCAGTACTTC.

The chain has TRBV30 and TRBJ2-1, with 8 bases identical to TRBD2. With 4 bases clipped from V and 6 bases from J, the junction kept 17 bases outside the gene matches. Per germline, CDR1 GTSNPN and CDR2 SVGIG (reference sequence). The CDR3 totals 17 residues. The CDR3 reads CAWNVGAGASLGNEQFF. In nucleotides, the CDR3 is TGTGCCTGGAACGTGGGAGCGGGAGCTAGTCTGGGCAATGAGCAGTTCTTC.

The chain recombines TRBV5-1 with TRBJ2-1; D is ambiguous. The CDR3 runs to 13 residues. The ends were cut back, 0 bases at V and 6 bases at J, with 7 bases in the middle. Germline V gene lookup returns CDR1 SGHRS and CDR2 YFSETQ. As DNA, the CDR3 is TGCGCCAGCAGCTTGGGCCGGCCCAATGAGCAGTTCTTC. Residues: CASSLGRPNEQFF.

The V call is TRBV6-1, the J call TRBJ2-5; D is perhaps TRBD2 (5 bases). CDR1 and CDR2 (germline): MNHNS, SASEGT. V gave up 4 bases and J gave up 4 bases, with 10 bases separating them. CDR3 size: 13 residues. CDR3 region: CASSAPGTETQYF. CDR3 nucleotide sequence: TGTGCCAGCAGTGCGCCGGGAACAGAGACCCAGTACTTC.

The gene calls are TRBV19 and TRBJ1-6; TRBD1 matches at 7 bases. J lost 0 bases, V lost 1 base, and 6 bases had no gene match. In germline, CDR1 is LNHDA, CDR2 SQIVND (reference sequence). The CDR3 totals 18 residues. CDR3 amino acids: CASSIVKTGSSYNSPLHF. The CDR3 bases are TGTGCCAGTAGTATAGTGAAGACAGGGAGCTCCTATAATTCACCCCTCCACTTT.

The chain carries TRBV4-1 and TRBJ2-1; the match to TRBD2 covers 7 bases. Germline CDR1 MGHRA, CDR2 YSYEKL. The trim removed 0 bases at V and 0 bases at J, leaving 5 bases unmatched. The CDR3 is made up of 17 amino acids. Here the CDR3 DNA reads TGCGCCAGCAGCCAAGATAGCTCGGGGGGCTCCTACAATGAGCAGTTCTTC. It translates to CASSQDSSGGSYNEQFF.

Concerning this clone: This sample also contains other DNA sequences that code for the same CDR3. V gene TRBV7-9 combines with J gene TRBJ1-6; TRBD1 aligns across 7 bases. Germline V lookup: CDR1 SEHNR, CDR2 FQNEAQ (reference sequence). The CDR3 has 15 amino acids. J was trimmed by 5 bases and V by 1 base; bases with no gene match: 2. CDR3 residues: CASSLGTGNNSPLHF. The CDR3, as DNA: TGTGCCAGCAGCTTAGGGACAGGCAATAATTCACCCCTCCACTTT.

Turning to this clone: The junction differs from germline at one of its ends, possibly a read error. The chain uses TRBV5-5 and TRBJ1-1; perhaps TRBD1 as D (6 bases). Germline-derived CDR1 and CDR2 are SGHKS and YYEKEE (reference sequence). The CDR3 runs 17 residues. CDR3 sequence: CASSLVLAGVKNTEAFF. The CDR3 DNA sequence: TGTGCCAGCAGCTTGGTATTAGCAGGGGTAAAGAACACTGAGGCTTTCTTT. Full variable domain (rest looked up from reference TRBV5-5 and TRBJ1-1): DAGVTQSPTHLIKTRGQQVTLRCSPISGHKSVSWYQQVLGQGPQFIFQYYEKEERGRGNFPDRFSARQFPNYSSELNVNALLLGDSALYLCASSLVLAGVKNTEAFFGQGTRLTVV.

V gene TRBV28 combines with J gene TRBJ1-5; D is perhaps TRBD1 (5 bases). Per the germline V gene, CDR1 is MDHEN and CDR2 is SYDVKM. Trimming stripped 2 bases from V and 4 bases from J, with 18 bases between. The CDR3 covers 17 residues. CDR3 nucleotides: TGTGCCAGCAGTTTAATCGCCTCGGGACTGACGAATCAGCCCCAGCATTTT. It is translated as CASSLIASGLTNQPQHF.

Here the CDR3 reads CASSLSANYGYTF. The CDR3 DNA sequence: TGTGCCAGCAGCTTATCAGCTAACTATGGCTACACCTTC. The chain combines TRBV6-6 with TRBJ1-2; the D is unclear. Trimming cost V 6 bases and J 0 bases, with 8 bases left between them. Germline assignment: CDR1 MNHNY and CDR2 SVGAGI (reference sequence). The CDR3 runs 13 residues.

The chain is built from TRBV29-1 and TRBJ1-5; 8 nucleotides line up with TRBD1. After removal of 5 bases from V and 6 bases from J, the junction contained 9 bases not matched to a gene. Germline CDR1 and CDR2: SQVTM and ANQGSEA. The CDR3 is made up of 14 amino acids. This CDR3 reads CSVRETGVSQPQHF. The CDR3 nucleotides read TGCAGCGTTAGGGAGACAGGGGTAAGTCAGCCCCAGCATTTT.

V is TRBV2 and J is TRBJ1-1; D is uncertain. This CDR3 contains 12 residues. CDR1 and CDR2 from the germline V gene are SNHLY and FYNNEI. V gave up 6 bases and J gave up 1 base, with 6 bases separating them. CDR3 sequence: CASRMGNTEAFF. The CDR3, as DNA: TGTGCCAGCAGAATGGGGAACACTGAAGCTTTCTTT.

The chain recombines TRBV10-3 with TRBJ2-5, with 8 positions matching TRBD1. Looked up from germline, CDR1 is ENHRY and CDR2 is SYGVKD. Germline trimming cut 5 bases from V and 3 bases from J; bases unmatched to any gene: 5. CDR3 length: 14 residues. DNA of the CDR3: TGTGCCATCAGTCAGGGGGCCGCGAAAGAGACCCAGTACTTC. The encoded protein is CAISQGAAKETQYF.

V usage is TRBV6-6 and J usage is TRBJ1-2; D not resolved. V lost 6 bases, J lost 7 bases, and 15 bases lay in between. The CDR3 length is 13 residues. Germline V gene data show CDR1 as MNHNY and CDR2 as SVGAGI (reference sequence). The CDR3 DNA is TGTGCCAGCAGGGTTGGAGGTAATGCTGGCTACACCTTC. Translated, it gives CASRVGGNAGYTF.

The chain recombines TRBV2 with TRBJ2-5; TRBD2 might be the D (7 bases). Germline CDR1 SNHLY, CDR2 FYNNEI. V was cut by 7 bases and J by 7 bases, with 16 bases left in between. This CDR3 is 13 amino acids long. The CDR3 spells CASTTKGGGTQYF. The CDR3 bases are TGTGCCAGCACAACTAAAGGGGGGGGGACCCAGTACTTC.

The chain has TRBV6-6 and TRBJ2-7; D possibly corresponds to TRBD2 (5 bases). Germline lookup yields CDR1 MNHNY and CDR2 SVGAGI (reference sequence). The CDR3 loop spans 13 amino acids. The ends were cut back, 8 bases at V and 2 bases at J, with 13 bases in the middle. The DNA for the CDR3 is TGTGCCAGCGGCCCTGGAGGCCCCTACGAGCAGTACTTC. Translating it yields CASGPGGPYEQYF.

The rearrangement joins TRBV6-1 to TRBJ1-2, with 7 positions matching TRBD1. Germline V gene lookup returns CDR1 MNHNS and CDR2 SASEGT. J was trimmed by 1 base and V by 2 bases; bases with no gene match: 1. The CDR3 totals 14 residues. Written as DNA, the CDR3 is TGTGCCAGCAGTGAACAGGGGGTTAACTATGGCTACACCTTC. Protein: CASSEQGVNYGYTF.

The chain joins TRBV2 to TRBJ1-2; 7 nucleotides agree with TRBD1. V was clipped by 8 bases and J by 5 bases; unmatched bases: 11. Looked up from germline, CDR1 is SNHLY and CDR2 is FYNNEI. The length of the CDR3 is 14 residues. In DNA, the CDR3 is TGTGCCAGCGGACGATCCCGGGACAGTTATGGCTACACCTTC. It is translated as CASGRSRDSYGYTF.

CDR3 bases: TGTGCCAGCAGCACGACAGGAGACAATGAGCAGTTCTTC. Its protein is CASSTTGDNEQFF. The chain has TRBV7-8 and TRBJ2-1, with D possibly being TRBD1 (6 bases). Trimming cost V 5 bases and J 5 bases, with 10 bases left between them. The germline gives CDR1 SGHVS, CDR2 FQNEAQ. CDR3 length: 13 amino acids.

The chain joins TRBV7-2 to TRBJ2-2; D is unclear. Trimming removed 7 bases from V and 7 bases from J, with 13 bases in between. This CDR3 is built from 13 residues. Per the germline V gene, CDR1 is SGHTA and CDR2 is FQGNSA. The CDR3 nucleotides read TGTGCCAGCAACCTAGACGTATACGGGGAGCTGTTTTTT. This translates into CASNLDVYGELFF.

The chain recombines TRBV5-1 with TRBJ1-2; 7 bases fit TRBD1. The CDR3 contains 14 residues. Germline values: CDR1 SGHRS, CDR2 YFSETQ. After removal of 3 bases from V and 4 bases from J, the junction contained 6 bases not matched to a gene. The CDR3 spells CASSSGTDLYGYTF. CDR3 nucleotides: TGCGCCAGCAGCTCCGGGACAGATCTCTATGGCTACACCTTC.